This TCR beta chain emerged from a study of shared clonotypes between healthy human individuals. None of the donors, who were healthy HIV-negative adults, had recently had acute infections or vaccinations. Sequencing was at deep level. Generated by immunoSEQ multiplex PCR, the TCRdb table keeps only in-frame clones and is missing some. Of around 1.6 million clones in the sample, 95% to 99% were seen once. Germline trimming cut 1 base from V and 15 bases from J; bases unmatched to any gene: 8. Per germline, CDR1 LNHNV and CDR2 YYDKDF (reference sequence). The CDR3 extends over 13 amino acids. The sequencing sample was made of naive CD4+ T cells sorted from blood. The subset: CD45RA+ positively selected. The V gene is TRBV15, the J gene TRBJ2-1; 8 nucleotides agree with TRBD2. The receptor's source is a man aged 30-40 years in good health. DNA for the CDR3: TGTGCCACCAGCAGAGTGGGACGGGAGGGTGCGTTCTTC. Translating gives CATSRVGREGAFF.